One and the same sample provided the 26 T cell receptor beta chains below, sequenced in a study of T-cell memory formation after mild COVID-19 listed by TCRdb under 2021. The method behind the library was 5' RACE. The listed sequencing device is Illumina NovaSeq 6000. TCRdb's own reprocessing of the public reads used fastp at Q25 and MiXCR and kept productive beta chains. A single entry per CDR3 protein holds the most common genes and DNA from its merged rows. The sample table contains 310,000 or so distinct CDR3 sequences; only one count was recorded for approximately 15% of them. The top ten clones comprise approximately 23% of the sample. The source material was PBMCs or a T cell subset sorted from them (not recorded which). The origin of the receptors is a man between 18 and 35 years old who had mild COVID-19 (a few samples of this study predate the infection). The sample titles of this study are shuffled in the database, so cell type and time point are left out; the donor was told from shared clones.

The table lists this clonotype with many counts. V usage is TRBV14 and J usage is TRBJ2-3; D is perhaps TRBD1 (6 bases). Germline V lookup: CDR1 SGHDN, CDR2 FVKESK. The ends were cut back, 0 bases at V and 5 bases at J, with 9 bases in the middle. CDR3 length equals 14 residues. The chain's CDR3 is CASSQDVQGDTQYF. The CDR3 bases are TGTGCCAGCAGCCAAGACGTACAGGGAGATACGCAGTATTTT.

The rearrangement links TRBV20-1 to TRBJ2-5, with D tentatively TRBD1 (7 bases). CDR1 is DFQATT, CDR2 SNEGSKA, per germline (reference sequence). The CDR3 totals 13 residues. The V end lost 2 bases, the J end lost 1 base, and 8 bases lay between the germline ends. The CDR3 spells CSARQGGQETQYF. The CDR3 DNA reads TGCAGTGCTAGACAGGGGGGCCAAGAGACCCAGTACTTC.

This clonotype was observed a few times. The chain employs TRBV4-3 and TRBJ2-5, with TRBD2 matching over 10 bases. The junction had 3 bases not matched to a gene; V was cut back by 0 bases and J by 2 bases. CDR3 length: 16 residues. Germline CDR1 and CDR2: LGHNA and YSLEER. CDR3 amino acids: CASSQDSGGFQETQYF. The CDR3 coding sequence is TGCGCCAGCAGCCAAGATAGCGGGGGGTTTCAAGAGACCCAGTACTTC.

This clonotype was seen ten or more times. The chain recombines TRBV2 with TRBJ2-1; D could derive from TRBD1 or TRBD2 (5 bases each). The V gene lost 8 bases and the J gene lost 7 bases, with 12 bases spanning the gap. The CDR3 length is 12 residues. Germline values: CDR1 SNHLY, CDR2 FYNNEI. The DNA of the CDR3 is TGTGCCAGCGGGGGTATTGGGAATGAGCAGTTCTTC. Translating it yields CASGGIGNEQFF. Using reference TRBV2 and TRBJ2-1 for the parts outside the CDR3, the full variable domain is EPEVTQTPSHQVTQMGQEVILRCVPISNHLYFYWYRQILGQKVEFLVSFYNNEISEKSEIFDDQFSVERPDGSNFTLKIRSTKLEDSAMYFCASGGIGNEQFFGPGTRLTVL.

The chain employs TRBV6-6 and TRBJ2-3; 7 bases map to TRBD2. V lost 2 bases, J lost 2 bases, and 4 bases stayed unmatched. The germline gives CDR1 MNHNY, CDR2 SVGAGI (reference sequence). This CDR3 is 15 amino acids long. CDR3 nucleotides: TGTGCCAGCAGTTACGCCGGGGGGATCACAGATACGCAGTATTTT. Amino acids: CASSYAGGITDTQYF.

This clonotype was found a few times. This rearrangement joins TRBV5-1 to TRBJ1-2, with 8 bases lining up with TRBD1. Germline trimming cut 2 bases from V and 5 bases from J; bases unmatched to any gene: 11. The germline CDR1 and CDR2 sequences are SGHRS and YFSETQ. The CDR3 covers 16 residues. The CDR3 nucleotides are TGCGCCAGCAGCTTCGGACAGGGCCTACTTACTTATGGCTACACCTTC. It is translated as CASSFGQGLLTYGYTF.

Only a few counts were recorded for this clonotype. The J gene is TRBJ1-5, the V gene TRBV6-5; D call uncertain. Germline CDR1 is MNHEY and CDR2 is SVGAGI. There are 12 residues in the CDR3. Trimming cost V 8 bases and J 2 bases, with 7 bases left between them. The DNA of the CDR3 is TGTGCCAGCGGGATCGGCAATCAGCCCCAGCATTTT. Encoded protein: CASGIGNQPQHF.

This clonotype was recorded many times. The genes are TRBV7-9 and TRBJ2-1; 7 nucleotides align to TRBD2. The V and J ends lost 7 bases and 4 bases, in that order; junction bases with no gene match: 10. In germline, CDR1 is SEHNR, CDR2 FQNEAQ (reference sequence). The CDR3 is made up of 15 amino acids. CDR3 in DNA: TGTGCCAGCACTGGAGGAGCGGGGTCGTACAATGAGCAGTTCTTC. This encodes CASTGGAGSYNEQFF.

The gene calls are TRBV10-3 and TRBJ1-3; no clear D. The length of the CDR3 is 15 residues. CDR1 and CDR2 from the germline V gene are ENHRY and SYGVKD. Trimming left V 0 bases short and J 2 bases short, with 8 bases between. The CDR3 nucleotides are TGTGCCATCAGTGAGTCGGTAGGACCTGGAAACACCATATATTTT. It translates to CAISESVGPGNTIYF.

The chain carries TRBV27 and TRBJ1-2; 9 nucleotides line up with TRBD1. This CDR3 comprises 14 residues. With 6 bases clipped from V and 4 bases from J, the junction kept 6 bases outside the gene matches. In germline, CDR1 is MNHEY, CDR2 SMNVEV (reference sequence). CDR3 region: CASSQRQGVYGYTF. CDR3 DNA: TGTGCCAGCAGCCAGAGACAGGGGGTCTATGGCTACACCTTC.

The chain is built from TRBV7-2 and TRBJ2-1, with TRBD2 matching 10 bases. From germline, CDR1 is SGHTA and CDR2 FQGNSA. This CDR3 comprises 16 residues. The junction had 12 bases not matched to a gene; V was cut back by 5 bases and J by 8 bases. The CDR3 coding sequence is TGTGCCAGCAGCGCCCCACTAGCGGGGACCTGGGATGAGCAGTTCTTC. Translating gives CASSAPLAGTWDEQFF.

This clonotype has a handful of counts. The rearrangement joins TRBV12-3 or TRBV12-4 to TRBJ2-2, with D unclear. The CDR3 loop spans 15 amino acids. V gave up 7 bases and J gave up 5 bases, with 17 bases separating them. The CDR3 coding sequence is TGTGCCAGCACCCAGAGGTGGCAGGAAACCGGGGAGCTGTTTTTT. It encodes CASTQRWQETGELFF.

This clonotype was seen more than once but under ten times. This chain joins TRBV7-2 and TRBJ2-7, with TRBD2 as a possible D gene (6 bases). The CDR3 has 13 amino acids. Germline CDR1 SGHTA, CDR2 FQGNSA. V lost 3 bases and J 6 bases, leaving 12 bases between the germline ends. CDR3 sequence (DNA): TGTGCCAGCAGCTTGTTTTCCGGGGGCGAGCAGTACTTC. This codes for CASSLFSGGEQYF.

The chain recombines TRBV5-4 with TRBJ2-7; D unresolved. CDR3 length: 14 residues. Trimming removed 2 bases at V and 1 base at J, with 10 bases between. In germline, CDR1 is SGHNT, CDR2 YYREEE (reference sequence). DNA of the CDR3: TGTGCCAGCAGCTTCGATCAGGCGTCCTACGAGCAGTACTTC. It specifies CASSFDQASYEQYF.

This clonotype was observed a few times. The chain couples TRBV24-1 to TRBJ2-2; D might be TRBD1 (5 bases). Trimming pared 2 bases from V and 1 base from J, leaving 13 bases between. This CDR3 is built from 17 residues. CDR1 is KGHDR, CDR2 SFDVKD, per germline. The CDR3 region has the DNA TGTGCCACCAGTGATTCACGACAGAGAAGGAACACCGGGGAGCTGTTTTTT. This codes for CATSDSRQRRNTGELFF.

This clonotype was counted only a few times. This chain uses TRBV20-1 with TRBJ1-1; 8 bases are shared with TRBD1. Germline assignment: CDR1 DFQATT and CDR2 SNEGSKA (reference sequence). This CDR3 is 13 amino acids long. Losses at the gene ends were 0 bases for V and 5 bases for J; bases not matched to a gene: 2. The CDR3, as DNA: TGCAGTGCTAGAGACCAGGGGGCGACTGAAGCTTTCTTT. Translation gives CSARDQGATEAFF.

This chain joins TRBV7-2 and TRBJ1-2; D ambiguous. The CDR3 length is 14 residues. The V gene lost 0 bases and the J gene lost 4 bases, with 9 bases spanning the gap. Germline-derived CDR1 and CDR2 are SGHTA and FQGNSA. This CDR3 is CASSLAVSPYGYTF. The CDR3 DNA is TGTGCCAGCAGCTTAGCCGTCTCGCCCTATGGCTACACCTTC.

CDR3 sequence: CSARDPGQGNSPLHF. The CDR3 region has the DNA TGCAGTGCTAGAGATCCGGGACAGGGGAATTCACCCCTCCACTTT. J is TRBJ1-6 and V is TRBV20-1; 10 bases fit TRBD1. Germline CDR1 DFQATT, CDR2 SNEGSKA (reference sequence). The CDR3 has 15 residues. The ends lost 0 bases at V and 7 bases at J; junction bases unmatched: 3.

The sample holds a few counts of this clonotype. The gene calls are TRBV5-1 and TRBJ2-1; possibly TRBD2 for D (6 bases). The CDR3 has 15 residues. V gave up 0 bases and J gave up 10 bases, with 17 bases separating them. The germline V gene encodes CDR1 SGHRS and CDR2 YFSETQ. The CDR3 DNA sequence: TGCGCCAGCAGCTTGGGTGTCTCCGGGGGACGGGAGCAGTTCTTC. Translating gives CASSLGVSGGREQFF.

This sequence joins TRBV19 and TRBJ2-1; 7 bases match TRBD1. In germline, CDR1 is LNHDA, CDR2 SQIVND (reference sequence). This CDR3 is built from 15 residues. After removal of 6 bases from V and 0 bases from J, the junction contained 5 bases not matched to a gene. The CDR3 protein is CASSPRGYSYNEQFF. CDR3 sequence (DNA): TGTGCCAGTAGCCCCAGGGGGTACTCCTACAATGAGCAGTTCTTC.

This clonotype has just a few counts. The CDR3 DNA sequence: TGCGCCAGCAGCCAAGAGTCGGGACTAGCGGCCACAGATACGCAGTATTTT. Protein sequence: CASSQESGLAATDTQYF. The chain combines TRBV4-3 with TRBJ2-3; TRBD2 matches at 11 bases. V lost 0 bases, J lost 2 bases, and 4 bases stayed unmatched. CDR3 length: 17 amino acids. Per the germline V gene, CDR1 is LGHNA and CDR2 is YSLEER.

The rearrangement joins TRBV7-2 to TRBJ1-1; D is possibly TRBD1 (5 bases). V was cut by 1 base and J by 9 bases, with 12 bases left in between. This CDR3 is built from 13 residues. Germline CDR1 reads SGHTA; CDR2 reads FQGNSA. CDR3 DNA: TGTGCCAGCAGCTTAGAAGTCAGGGTTCAAGCTTTCTTT. Translating it yields CASSLEVRVQAFF.

This clonotype was observed a handful of times. The chain recombines TRBV5-1 with TRBJ2-2, with 7 bases lining up with TRBD1. The germline V gene encodes CDR1 SGHRS and CDR2 YFSETQ. The CDR3 extends over 15 amino acids. Unmatched junction bases numbered 7, after V lost 3 bases and J lost 5 bases. The CDR3 here is CASSWRQGVTGELFF. CDR3 bases: TGCGCCAGCAGCTGGAGGCAGGGGGTAACCGGGGAGCTGTTTTTT.

Many counts were recorded for this clonotype. The CDR3, as DNA: TGTGCCAGCAGCTCCGGACAGGGAGTGGACGGCTACACCTTC. It specifies CASSSGQGVDGYTF. The chain uses TRBV7-8 and TRBJ1-2; 8 positions agree with TRBD1. Looked up from germline, CDR1 is SGHVS and CDR2 is FQNEAQ. With 4 bases clipped from V and 8 bases from J, the junction kept 9 bases outside the gene matches. The CDR3 runs 14 residues.

V and J are TRBV4-3 and TRBJ2-4; D might be TRBD2 (5 bases). The CDR3 is 14 amino acids. CDR1 and CDR2 (germline): LGHNA, YSLEER. Trimming shortened V by 0 bases and J by 6 bases, and 9 bases separated the two germline ends. DNA for the CDR3: TGCGCCAGCAGCCAAGACGGGGTAGGAAACATTCAGTACTTC. It is translated as CASSQDGVGNIQYF.

This clonotype has more than one count but fewer than ten. The rearrangement joins TRBV20-1 to TRBJ2-3; either TRBD1 or TRBD2 may supply D (5 bases each). The CDR3 covers 12 residues. In germline, CDR1 is DFQATT, CDR2 SNEGSKA (reference sequence). V lost 7 bases and J 2 bases, leaving 10 bases between the germline ends. The CDR3 region has the DNA TGCAGTGTTGGGGGTTACACAGATACGCAGTATTTT. Its protein is CSVGGYTDTQYF.